Listed here is a single T cell receptor (beta chain). Antigen: not known. The data belong to a study of cytomegalovirus exposure and HLA in healthy donors. Study outcomes and limitations: Among immune exposure information, only CMV serostatus was available.

PCR used 60 Vbeta primers and 13 Jbeta primers. Libraries were prepared by immunoSEQ multiplex PCR; TCRdb keeps only in-frame clonotypes and omits some of them. The table records 150,000 to 200,000 clones, about 83% of them present only once. There are 15 residues in the CDR3. Germline CDR1 reads MNHNS; CDR2 reads SASEGT. V was cut by 6 bases and J by 0 bases, with 15 bases left in between. At the time of sampling, donors were nominally healthy, though unrecorded immune exposures were likely. J is TRBJ2-7 and V is TRBV6-1; a weak D match, TRBD1 (6 bases). Sample: PBMCs. The sequence was collected from a man in his forties in good health and CMV-seropositive. This chain's CDR3 is CASSPLGANSYEQYF. CDR3 in DNA: TGTGCCAGCAGCCCCCTGGGGGCAAACTCCTACGAGCAGTACTTC.